This TCR beta chain comes out of a study of blood T cells in healthy people across ages (dated by TCRdb to about 2015). With regard to the full study: In model experiments, roughly one uniquely barcoded TCR beta cDNA molecule per two T cells was captured by template switching. Using deep sequencing normalized with unique cDNA molecular identifiers, the study measured how TCR beta repertoire diversity changes with age. To avoid experimental bias, donors of different ages were randomly spread across the sequencing lanes. The study analyzed two additional independent replicas of 1 million unique cDNA reads from the same blood draw for two donors, one aged 18 to 30 and one aged 80 or older. Donors were grouped into four age groups: young (average roughly 17 years), middle-aged (around 39), aged (about 60) and long-lived (just over 80). Beyond this particular receptor, the publication reports: As age increased, observed TCR beta diversity per million T cells dropped in a roughly linear way, and a significant reduction was already evident by age about 36. Since profiling was done on bulk unsorted PBMCs, naive and antigen-experienced compartments could not be conclusively compared. Total diversity estimates from one million sequenced T cells were considered lower bounds and underestimates. Compared with the aged group, more naive CD4+ T cells, fewer expanded clones and increased TCR diversity were shown by the long-lived group, suggesting age selection. Because donor CMV infection status was unknown, age-related changes in expanded clonotypes were potentially confounded. Observed TCR beta diversity correlated strongly with the percentage of naive T cells measured by flow cytometry.

The 39 donors, aged roughly 6 to 100 years, were systemically healthy Caucasian individuals from Russia. Each donor gave approximately 9.4 milliliters of peripheral blood, drawn into EDTA-treated Vacutainer tubes. PBMCs were isolated by Ficoll-Paque density-gradient centrifugation, with at least 7 million obtained per sample. Trizol reagent was used to extract total RNA from the PBMCs, yielding at least 6 micrograms per sample. For every donor, an aliquot of PBMCs went through flow cytometry to measure the percentages of naive CD45RAhigh/CD27high T cells. Receptors were amplified or captured by 5' RACE. For sequencing, an Illumina HiSeq 2500 was employed. The second PCR ran for about 7 to 11 cycles and used a J-beta primer mix along with a sample-barcoded 5' primer. Each TCR beta cDNA molecule received a unique molecular identifier from a template-switch 5' adaptor carrying 12 random nucleotides. At least 2.5 million CDR3-containing paired-end reads were obtained from each sample. First-strand cDNA synthesis was performed from all RNA using the Mint cDNA synthesis kit, with priming by a TRBC-specific oligonucleotide. After uracil-DNA glycosylase treatment, a first 18-cycle PCR used universal primers M1SS and BC2_uni_R on all cDNA. The paper's processing steps were these. Each sample was normalized by randomly selecting 1 million high-quality reads, each carrying a distinct molecular identifier. Instead of being binned into consensus sequences, reads that shared molecular identifiers were thrown out. MiTCR, run with a Q25 quality threshold and the strictest error-elimination algorithm, handled CDR3 identification, clonotype clustering and error correction. Lower-bound total TCR beta diversity was estimated with a nonparametric unseen species model using Euler transformation. Clones were called with MiXCR by TCRdb after fastp trimmed the public reads at Q25, and only in-frame beta chains were retained. Merged by CDR3 protein, the rows form single entries marked with the most common genes and DNA. The V and J calls here are based on TCRdb, not the publication. The sample table contains roughly 730,000 distinct CDR3 sequences; only one count was recorded for 45% to 70% of them. The ten largest clonotypes hold approximately 24% of the sample.

As to this clonotype: Its antigen has not been determined. Per-base qualities were not stored, and no clone one base away is much larger.

Sequencing was done on a sample of blood. The clonotype originates from a middle-aged man in good health.

The CDR3 protein sequence reads: CATSRDLAGVSYTQYF. The nucleotide sequence is TGTGCCACCAGCAGAGATCTAGCGGGAGTGTCATATACGCAGTATTTT. The chain is encoded by TRBV15 joined to TRBJ2-3; a stretch of 10 junction bases matches TRBD2. At the junction V is shortened by 0 bases and J by 7 bases; bases outside the gene matches: 7. CDR1 and CDR2, looked up from the germline V gene (reference sequence), are LNHNV and YYDKDF. Counted from cysteine to phenylalanine, this CDR3 has 16 amino acids. Here the CDR3 DNA is all that survives: 48 bases in frame from base 1.